This T cell receptor beta chain derives from a study of T cells in Graves' hyperthyroidism and ophthalmopathy. CDR3 length: 16 amino acids. Germline CDR1 reads LGHNA; CDR2 reads YNFKEQ. V shed 4 bases and J shed 8 bases, with 23 bases lying between them. The CDR3 regions of TCR beta were amplified from RNA transcripts. The TCR CDR3 first-round RT-PCR relied on the HTBI primer set. TCRdb processed the multiplex PCR reads anew with MiXCR; each CDR3 protein has one entry. The sample contains about 700,000 distinct CDR3 sequences, nearly 45% of which appear only once. Regarding the study as a whole: It was a median approximately 6.9 months before onset that the model predicted ophthalmopathy.

A word on this clonotype: What it binds is unknown.

The chain recombines TRBV4-2 with TRBJ1-2; TRBD1 is a possible D gene (5 bases). The receptor was isolated from an adult man with Graves' disease, either hyperthyroidism or ophthalmopathy (not recorded which). Material: peripheral blood or thyroid tissue (not recorded which). The CDR3 nucleotides read TGTGCCAGCAGCCCAGACAGACCAGAAAGGGGCTCCGGCTACACCTTC. This sequence encodes CASSPDRPERGSGYTF.